The 3 T cell receptor beta chains below come from one sample, sequenced in a study of blood T cells in healthy people across ages. Primed by a sample-barcoded 5' primer and a J-beta primer mix, a second PCR proceeded for about 6 to 12 cycles. Using its own MiXCR run on the 5' RACE reads, TCRdb lists one record per CDR3 protein. The sample has some 860,000 distinct CDR3 sequences; around three fifths are singletons. The sequenced sample consisted of blood. These receptors were taken from a man in his forties in good health.

The chain joins TRBV9 to TRBJ2-5, with D perhaps TRBD2 (6 bases). The length of the CDR3 is 17 residues. V shed 0 bases and J shed 1 base, with 16 bases lying between them. Germline V lookup: CDR1 SGDLS, CDR2 YYNGEE. CDR3 protein: CASSVASIAGPQETQYF. CDR3 in DNA: TGTGCCAGCAGCGTAGCATCCATCGCGGGGCCCCAAGAGACCCAGTACTTC.

This clonotype was counted only a few times. CDR3 in DNA: TGTGCCAGCGGACTAGCGGACTCCTACGAGCAGTACTTC. This codes for CASGLADSYEQYF. V is TRBV28 and J is TRBJ2-7, with 10 bases matching TRBD2. CDR1 and CDR2 from the germline V gene are MDHEN and SYDVKM. This CDR3 comprises 13 residues. V lost 8 bases to trimming and J lost 0 bases; unmatched junction nucleotides: 1.

The CDR3 loop reads CASSLLFPHEQYF. The CDR3 DNA reads as TGTGCCAGCAGTTTATTATTCCCCCATGAGCAGTACTTC. The chain links TRBV12-3 or TRBV12-4 to TRBJ2-4; no firm D call. There are 13 residues in the CDR3. The V and J ends lost 2 bases and 13 bases respectively, with 15 bases between them.